This passage covers 28 T cell receptor beta chains from one sample sequenced in a study of graft-versus-host responses after intestinal transplantation. Their antigens are not known. TCRdb's copy holds only in-frame clones and misses some; the assay was immunoSEQ multiplex PCR. The sample contains 35,000 to 45,000 clones, about 95% of which appear only once. The material was unstimulated CD8+ T cells sorted from spleen or lymph node cells, obtained before transplant. These receptors were collected from a human donor who was the organ donor for an intestinal transplant.

V is TRBV6-5 and J is TRBJ1-1; 7 bases line up with TRBD1. Looked up from germline, CDR1 is MNHEY and CDR2 is SVGAGI. V gave up 4 bases and J gave up 0 bases; unmatched junction bases: 5. There are 15 residues in the CDR3. The CDR3 loop is CASSSSGQMNTEAFF. The CDR3 nucleotides are TGTGCCAGCAGTTCCTCGGGACAGATGAACACTGAAGCTTTCTTT.

This clone was seen once. V gene TRBV28 combines with J gene TRBJ1-1; D remains ambiguous. The CDR3 is 16 amino acids. The germline V gene has CDR1 MDHEN and CDR2 SYDVKM. Deletions cut 3 bases from V and 0 bases from J, with 14 bases between. The CDR3 DNA follows: TGTGCCAGCAGTTTTAGGTTTGGAGGGATGAACACTGAAGCTTTCTTT. Its translation is CASSFRFGGMNTEAFF.

The chain uses TRBV6-4 and TRBJ2-1; D is ambiguous. Germline CDR1 reads MRHNA; CDR2 reads SNTAGT. This CDR3 contains 13 residues. The V gene lost 4 bases and the J gene lost 8 bases, with 12 bases spanning the gap. The CDR3 DNA follows: TGTGCCAGCAGTGCACGCGAGCCCGATGAGCAGTTCTTC. Its translation is CASSAREPDEQFF.

The V call is TRBV27, the J call TRBJ2-7, with D perhaps matching TRBD2 (5 bases). CDR1 and CDR2 (germline): MNHEY, SMNVEV (reference sequence). The CDR3 extends over 13 amino acids. V lost 0 bases and J 4 bases, leaving 7 bases between the germline ends. In nucleotides, the CDR3 is TGTGCCAGCAGTTTATCAGGAGGTTACGAGCAGTACTTC. As protein: CASSLSGGYEQYF.

Only one count was recorded for this clone. The V and J genes are TRBV7-2 and TRBJ2-1; 13 bases fit TRBD2. The CDR3 totals 18 residues. The J segment lost 4 bases and the V segment lost 5 bases, leaving 11 bases of the junction unmatched. Germline CDR1 is SGHTA and CDR2 is FQGNSA. CDR3 bases: TGTGCCAGCAGCGACCCCCCCGGGACTAGCGGGATTTACAATGAGCAGTTCTTC. Amino acid sequence: CASSDPPGTSGIYNEQFF.

The chain joins TRBV11-3 to TRBJ2-7; D is unclear. The CDR3 contains 12 residues. V lost 5 bases and J lost 3, with 8 bases in between. Germline CDR1 SGHNT, CDR2 YENEEA. In DNA, the CDR3 is TGTGCCAGCAGCGACGACCTCTACGAGCAGTACTTC. It translates to CASSDDLYEQYF.

The chain is built from TRBV13 and TRBJ2-7; TRBD1 agrees at 11 bases. The V segment lost 4 bases and the J segment 3 bases; nucleotides outside the gene matches: 2. Germline CDR1 reads PRHDT; CDR2 reads FYEKMQ (reference sequence). The CDR3 totals 14 residues. CDR3 bases: TGTGCCAGCAGCTCCGGGACAGGGGGCTACGAGCAGTACTTC. Residues: CASSSGTGGYEQYF.

The J gene is TRBJ2-7, the V gene TRBV11-2; the D call may be TRBD1 or TRBD2 (6 bases each). From germline, CDR1 is SGHAT and CDR2 FQNNGV. The CDR3 runs to 16 residues. Trimming pared 1 base from V and 6 bases from J, leaving 19 bases between. The CDR3 coding sequence is TGTGCCAGCAGCTTAGGGCCGGGGGCGCTGGCCCTCGAGCAGTACTTC. It specifies CASSLGPGALALEQYF.

CDR3 nucleotides: TGCGCCAGCAGTGAGTCGCAGGGGAGTGGGGACGAGCAGTACTTC. It is translated as CASSESQGSGDEQYF. The rearrangement links TRBV10-2 to TRBJ2-7; D perhaps matches TRBD1 (6 bases). This CDR3 is 15 amino acids long. Trimming cost V 0 bases and J 5 bases, with 14 bases left between them. CDR1 is WSHSY, CDR2 SAAADI, per germline.

The chain recombines TRBV19 with TRBJ1-1; D might be TRBD1 (5 bases). The CDR3 totals 15 residues. CDR1 and CDR2 from the germline V gene are LNHDA and SQIVND (reference sequence). Trimming left V 1 base short and J 3 bases short, with 12 bases between. This CDR3 is CASSIGVEGYTEAFF. DNA for the CDR3: TGTGCCAGTAGTATAGGGGTCGAGGGGTACACTGAAGCTTTCTTT.

The CDR3 DNA reads TGTGCCAGCACCTTCCTTGGGGCCAACGTCCTGACTTTC. Amino acid sequence: CASTFLGANVLTF. The chain carries TRBV27 and TRBJ2-6; no reliable D call. This CDR3 is 13 amino acids long. Trimming took off 7 bases at V and 3 bases at J, with 7 bases between the two ends. The V gene's germline CDR1 is MNHEY and CDR2 SMNVEV (reference sequence). Full variable domain (outside the CDR3, taken from reference TRBV27 and TRBJ2-6): EAQVTQNPRYLITVTGKKLTVTCSQNMNHEYMSWYRQDPGLGLRQIYYSMNVEVTDKGDVPEGYKVSRKEKRNFPLILESPSPNQTSLYFCASTFLGANVLTFGAGSRLTVL.

The chain uses TRBV5-6 and TRBJ1-6; 7 nucleotides match TRBD1. In germline, CDR1 is SGHDT, CDR2 YYEEEE. V shed 5 bases and J 5 bases; nucleotides not matched to a gene: 4. The CDR3 consists of 14 residues. DNA of the CDR3: TGTGCCAGCAGTCAAACAGGGGATAATTCACCCCTCCACTTT. Protein: CASSQTGDNSPLHF.

The chain couples TRBV5-1 to TRBJ2-7; 15 nucleotides line up with TRBD2. Germline CDR1 is SGHRS and CDR2 is YFSETQ. The CDR3 is 19 amino acids. V was clipped by 4 bases and J by 0 bases; unmatched bases: 11. CDR3 amino acids: CASSPTGLAGGPDSYEQYF. CDR3 coding DNA: TGCGCCAGCAGCCCGACGGGACTAGCGGGGGGCCCCGACTCCTACGAGCAGTACTTC.

This chain joins TRBV7-4 and TRBJ1-1; 7 nucleotides align to TRBD1. In germline, CDR1 is SGHVT, CDR2 SQSDAQ. The CDR3 length is 16 residues. Losses at the gene ends were 3 bases for V and 4 bases for J; bases not matched to a gene: 11. DNA of the CDR3: TGTGCCAGCAGCTTGATGCAGGGGGAAAATAGCACTGAAGCTTTCTTT. This codes for CASSLMQGENSTEAFF.

This clone was found once. V gene TRBV27 combines with J gene TRBJ2-1; D uncertain. The germline V and J ends were trimmed by 2 bases and 9 bases, with 17 bases remaining between them. This CDR3 has 15 amino acids. CDR1 and CDR2 from the germline V gene are MNHEY and SMNVEV (reference sequence). CDR3 in amino acids: CASSLDRNRVGEQFF. The CDR3, as DNA: TGTGCCAGCAGTTTAGATAGGAACCGGGTTGGTGAGCAGTTCTTC.

The genes are TRBV6-1 and TRBJ1-5; D possibly corresponds to TRBD1 (6 bases). This CDR3 region has 14 residues. V was trimmed by 7 bases and J by 4 bases, leaving 14 bases between them. Per the germline V gene, CDR1 is MNHNS and CDR2 is SASEGT. The CDR3 region is CASTQGGGNQPQHF. CDR3 sequence (DNA): TGTGCCAGCACTCAGGGAGGGGGTAATCAGCCCCAGCATTTT.

The table lists this clone with a count of one. CDR3 nucleotides: TGTGCCAGCAGTTCCAGAAGAACTAACTATGGCTACACCTTC. It translates to CASSSRRTNYGYTF. This chain uses TRBV6-5 with TRBJ1-2; no reliable D call. Germline CDR1 and CDR2: MNHEY and SVGAGI. The CDR3 totals 14 residues. V was pared by 4 bases and J by 0 bases, with 9 bases between.

The chain couples TRBV18 to TRBJ2-7; D is ambiguous. The CDR3 has 16 amino acids. Germline V gene data show CDR1 as KGHSH and CDR2 as LQKENI. The V and J ends lost 0 bases and 2 bases respectively, with 14 bases between them. This CDR3 is CASSPPRSLTPYEQYF. The DNA of the CDR3 is TGTGCCAGCTCACCACCGCGCAGCTTAACCCCCTACGAGCAGTACTTC.

This rearrangement joins TRBV5-4 to TRBJ2-1; TRBD2 aligns across 9 bases. Germline V gives CDR1 SGHNT, CDR2 YYREEE (reference sequence). V trimming: 5 bases; J trimming: 5 bases; junction bases outside the gene matches: 8. This CDR3 has 15 residues. The CDR3 bases are TGTGCCAGCAGGACGGCGGGGGGGCCCCACAATGAGCAGTTCTTC. Protein product: CASRTAGGPHNEQFF.

The chain uses TRBV6-5 and TRBJ1-2; TRBD1 aligns across 7 bases. V shed 2 bases, J shed 2 bases, and the junction held 8 bases outside the gene matches. The CDR3 sequence is 16 residues long. Germline values: CDR1 MNHEY, CDR2 SVGAGI. Written as DNA, the CDR3 is TGTGCCAGCAGTTACCTACAGGGGTCCCAAAACTATGGCTACACCTTC. This translates into CASSYLQGSQNYGYTF.

The V call is TRBV4-1, the J call TRBJ2-7, with D perhaps TRBD1 (5 bases). The CDR3 loop spans 14 amino acids. The germline CDR1 and CDR2 sequences are MGHRA and YSYEKL. V was pared by 2 bases and J by 2 bases, with 10 bases between. Written as DNA, the CDR3 is TGCGCCAGCAGCCAATATCAGGGTCCCTACGAGCAGTACTTC. Translating gives CASSQYQGPYEQYF.

J is TRBJ2-3 and V is TRBV19; perhaps TRBD2 as D (5 bases). Trimming shortened V by 5 bases and J by 5 bases, and 20 bases separated the two germline ends. In germline, CDR1 is LNHDA, CDR2 SQIVND (reference sequence). The CDR3 sequence is 16 residues long. CDR3 coding DNA: TGTGCCAGTAGTTTAAAAGCTTTAGCGCCTGGAGATACGCAGTATTTT. Translated: CASSLKALAPGDTQYF.

The chain uses TRBV19 and TRBJ2-5; 15 nucleotides line up with TRBD2. The germline V gene encodes CDR1 LNHDA and CDR2 SQIVND (reference sequence). The CDR3 totals 16 residues. V lost 8 bases to trimming and J lost 2 bases; unmatched junction nucleotides: 6. CDR3 sequence (DNA): TGTGCCAGTTCGGGACTAGCGGGGGGCAAGCAAGAGACCCAGTACTTC. It translates to CASSGLAGGKQETQYF. Filled out from reference TRBV19 and TRBJ2-5, the complete variable domain reads DGGITQSPKYLFRKEGQNVTLSCEQNLNHDAMYWYRQDPGQGLRLIYYSQIVNDFQKGDIAEGYSVSREKKESFPLTVTSAQKNPTAFYLCASSGLAGGKQETQYFGPGTRLLVL.

J is TRBJ1-1 and V is TRBV11-3; 9 nucleotides match TRBD1. There are 13 residues in the CDR3. With 5 bases clipped from V and 4 bases from J, the junction kept 2 bases outside the gene matches. Germline V gene lookup returns CDR1 SGHNT and CDR2 YENEEA. The CDR3 DNA follows: TGTGCCAGCAGCCTGGGACAGGGCACTGAAGCTTTCTTT. Translated, it gives CASSLGQGTEAFF.

The chain links TRBV6-5 to TRBJ1-1; TRBD1 might be the D (5 bases). V was clipped by 6 bases and J by 4 bases, with 18 bases between them. Per germline, CDR1 MNHEY and CDR2 SVGAGI. The CDR3 is 15 residues long. The CDR3 DNA reads as TGTGCCAGCAGCCTGGGGGAGGGAAGGGTCACTGAAGCTTTCTTT. Translating it yields CASSLGEGRVTEAFF.

The chain is built from TRBV29-1 and TRBJ1-4, with a possible D match to TRBD1 (6 bases). Germline V gene lookup returns CDR1 SQVTM and CDR2 ANQGSEA. The V gene lost 7 bases and the J gene lost 7 bases, with 13 bases spanning the gap. The CDR3 consists of 12 residues. CDR3 loop: CSARDIGEKLFF. The CDR3 DNA sequence: TGCAGCGCCCGGGACATCGGTGAAAAACTGTTTTTT.

The chain couples TRBV6-5 to TRBJ1-2; D possibly corresponds to TRBD1 (6 bases). The CDR3 contains 14 residues. Looked up from germline, CDR1 is MNHEY and CDR2 is SVGAGI. V lost 0 bases, J lost 6 bases, and 11 bases lay in between. The CDR3 region has the DNA TGTGCCAGCAGTTACTCGGACAGCGACCATGGCTACACCTTC. It encodes CASSYSDSDHGYTF.

This chain joins TRBV10-2 and TRBJ2-5; 7 bases are shared with TRBD1. The junction had 3 bases not matched to a gene; V was cut back by 4 bases and J by 1 base. This CDR3 has 14 residues. Germline V gene lookup returns CDR1 WSHSY and CDR2 SAAADI. The CDR3 DNA follows: TGCGCCAGCAGTGTAGACAGGGCCCAAGAGACCCAGTACTTC. It encodes CASSVDRAQETQYF.